This T cell receptor (beta chain) came from a study of cytomegalovirus exposure and HLA in healthy donors. Study background: It was reported in a later analysis that the same platform had been used for the 120 or so validation repertoires as for the approximately 700 first-cohort repertoires.

Some clones are missing from TCRdb's copy, which holds only in-frame ones; the method was immunoSEQ multiplex PCR. The data hold around 70,000 clones, with less than 95% observed a single time. Whole-study results and caveats: In vitro, a few CMV-associated chains proved specific for CMV antigens. Whilst most TCR sequences proved rare, a subset of public TCRs occurred across many donors.

As regards this clone: Its antigen remains unknown.

The sample taken for sequencing was PBMCs. The source of this sequence is a woman aged 18 to 35 in good health and CMV-seropositive.

The CDR3 DNA reads as TGTGCCAGCAGTGAAGCGCTCAGGGGGCGCGGCTACACCTTC. Encoded protein: CASSEALRGRGYTF. This rearrangement joins TRBV6-1 to TRBJ1-2; 8 positions match TRBD1. After removal of 0 bases from V and 8 bases from J, the junction contained 5 bases not matched to a gene. Germline CDR1 is MNHNS and CDR2 is SASEGT. The CDR3 contains 14 residues.